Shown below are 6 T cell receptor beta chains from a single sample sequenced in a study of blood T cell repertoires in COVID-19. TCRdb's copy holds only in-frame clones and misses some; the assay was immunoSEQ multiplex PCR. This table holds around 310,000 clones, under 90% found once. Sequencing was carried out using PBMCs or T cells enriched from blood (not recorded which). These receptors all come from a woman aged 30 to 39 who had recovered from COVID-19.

DNA for the CDR3: TGTGCCAGTAGAAACTTACAGGGGGCGCGGGCTGAAGCTTTCTTT. Encoded protein: CASRNLQGARAEAFF. The chain carries TRBV19 and TRBJ1-1, with 9 bases aligning to TRBD1. Looked up from germline, CDR1 is LNHDA and CDR2 is SQIVND (reference sequence). J was trimmed by 6 bases and V by 6 bases; bases with no gene match: 11. CDR3 length: 15 residues. The entire variable domain, with the rest obtained from reference TRBV19 and TRBJ1-1, is as follows: DGGITQSPKYLFRKEGQNVTLSCEQNLNHDAMYWYRQDPGQGLRLIYYSQIVNDFQKGDIAEGYSVSREKKESFPLTVTSAQKNPTAFYLCASRNLQGARAEAFFGQGTRLTVV.

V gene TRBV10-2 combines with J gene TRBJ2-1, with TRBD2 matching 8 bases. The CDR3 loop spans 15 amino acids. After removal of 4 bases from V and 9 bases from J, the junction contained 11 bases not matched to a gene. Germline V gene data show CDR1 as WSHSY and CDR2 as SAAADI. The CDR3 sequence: CASSVTGGAGGEQFF. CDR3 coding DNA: TGCGCCAGCAGTGTAACGGGAGGGGCAGGTGGTGAGCAGTTCTTC.

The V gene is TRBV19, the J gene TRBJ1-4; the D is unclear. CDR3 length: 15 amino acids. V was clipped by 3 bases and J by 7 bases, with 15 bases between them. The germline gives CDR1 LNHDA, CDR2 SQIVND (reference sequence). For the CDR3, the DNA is TGTGCCAGTAGTATCAATCTCGGCCGGGGTGAAAAACTGTTTTTT. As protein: CASSINLGRGEKLFF.

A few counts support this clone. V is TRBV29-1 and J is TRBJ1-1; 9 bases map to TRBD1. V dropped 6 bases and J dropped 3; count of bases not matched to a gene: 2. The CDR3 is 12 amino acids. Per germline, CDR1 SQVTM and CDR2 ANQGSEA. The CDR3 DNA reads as TGCAGCGTGGGACAGGGCCACACTGAAGCTTTCTTT. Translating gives CSVGQGHTEAFF.

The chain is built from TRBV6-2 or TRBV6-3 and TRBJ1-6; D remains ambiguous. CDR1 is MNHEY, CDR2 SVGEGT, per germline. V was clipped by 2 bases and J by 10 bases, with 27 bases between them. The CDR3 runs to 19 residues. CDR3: CASSYNRVVGGGASSPLHF. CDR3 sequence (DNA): TGTGCCAGCAGTTACAACCGGGTCGTGGGAGGAGGAGCATCGTCACCCCTCCACTTT.

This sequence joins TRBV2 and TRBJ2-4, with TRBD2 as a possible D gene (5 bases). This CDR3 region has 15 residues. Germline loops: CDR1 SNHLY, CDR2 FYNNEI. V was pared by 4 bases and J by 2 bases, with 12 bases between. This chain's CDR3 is CASSAAGITKNIQYF. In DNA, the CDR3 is TGTGCCAGCAGTGCGGCGGGTATAACCAAAAACATTCAGTACTTC. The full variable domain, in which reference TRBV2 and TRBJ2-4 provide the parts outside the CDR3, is EPEVTQTPSHQVTQMGQEVILRCVPISNHLYFYWYRQILGQKVEFLVSFYNNEISEKSEIFDDQFSVERPDGSNFTLKIRSTKLEDSAMYFCASSAAGITKNIQYFGAGTRLSVL.